The table lists the clone carrying this T cell receptor (beta chain) with a few counts. One entry per CDR3 protein, called by TCRdb with MiXCR from the RT-PCR reads. This sample yields about 650,000 distinct CDR3 sequences, of which approximately 14% are seen a single time; around 10% belongs to the top ten. The data originate from a study of response to subunit inactivated influenza vaccine. The input for sequencing was PBMCs from blood, taken roughly 12 days after vaccination. The sequence was obtained from a man aged 50 or older who received an inactivated influenza vaccine.

This CDR3 reads CASGVTGGLYGYTF. CDR3 in DNA: TGTGCCAGCGGTGTTACAGGGGGACTATATGGCTACACCTTC. The chain carries TRBV19 and TRBJ1-2, with TRBD1 identical over 8 bases. V lost 9 bases, J lost 5 bases, and 11 bases stayed unmatched. Germline V gene lookup returns CDR1 LNHDA and CDR2 SQIVND (reference sequence). The CDR3 sequence is 14 residues long.